This T cell receptor beta chain emerged from a study of beta chain features in type 1 diabetes (dated by TCRdb to the late 2010s). A note on the overall study: Mean age, gender distribution, total cell number and subset yield did not differ between patients and healthy donors. A total of around 100 million sorted cells were examined across all samples, and RNA yield correlated strongly with the number of cells per subset. The study compared the TCRB repertoires of sorted circulating CD4+ T cell subsets in recently diagnosed type 1 diabetes patients with those in matched healthy donors. Regulatory and stem cell-like memory subsets were isolated from only 8 patients and about eight healthy donors, whereas naive and central memory subsets came from all 28 donors. General study outcomes and caveats: PCR might favor shorter templates, but patient and control samples were amplified and corrected together, so any skew would affect both groups equally. Patients with type 1 diabetes made fewer insertions and deleted more nucleotides at VDJ recombination sites, implying thymic rearrangement abnormalities. Type 1 diabetes patients showed a moderate but significant shortening of TCRB CDR3 length in all four CD4+ subsets. Naive, central memory and regulatory TCRB repertoires appeared more similar among patients than among healthy donors. Sequencing cDNA rather than genomic DNA could over-represent highly expressing activated cells, although activation and CD3 levels did not differ between groups. Because small numbers of individuals were included in the HLA sub-analyses, any influence of HLA type on TCRB rearrangement was left unresolved.

The germline V gene (reference sequence) supplies CDR1 GTSNPN and CDR2 SVGIG. The CDR3 covers 16 residues, taking in both the cysteine and the phenylalanine. Just CDR3 DNA is preserved here, 48 bases in frame from base 1. The germline V and J ends show losses of 0 bases and 2 bases respectively, and no gene match explains 7 bases of the junction. As concerns this clone: It lacks a known antigen. No quality values exist for individual bases; no much larger clone is one base distant.

A single peripheral blood draw of around 120 mL on average was collected from each donor into heparinised tubes. A BD FACSAria II was used to sort naive, central memory, regulatory and stem cell-like memory CD4+ T cells with a panel that included CD45RO, CCR7, CD25, CD127, CD95 and CD27. A purity above 98% was achieved for all sorted populations. PBMCs were isolated right away by Lymphoprep density gradient centrifugation and were stained directly, without culture. So that batch effects would be minimized, each experiment stained and sorted samples in pairs, pairing one healthy donor with one patient. The entire isolated RNA was reverse transcribed using the High Capacity cDNA Reverse Transcription Kit, and thus expressed TCRB transcripts were sequenced. Deep immunoSEQ sequencing was applied to naive, central memory and regulatory T cell samples, giving an average of around 3.4 million total reads per sample. After sorted cells were lysed in RLT buffer, RNA was extracted with DNase-treated RNeasy Micro or Mini kits, with the choice depending on cell number. To prevent cross-contamination, every cell subset was processed on its own, while patient and healthy donor samples were processed together. The immunoSEQ multiplex PCR was used to amplify TCRB sequences from cDNA, generating 87-bp fragments that spanned the CDR3 region. Sequencing of the amplicons was done on the Illumina HiSeq platform. Regarding the original processing steps: PCR bias was computationally corrected using synthetic template baselines, reads within Hamming distance 2 were collapsed, and singletons that could not be merged were discarded. Reads were aligned to IMGT to assign V, D and J genes, CDR3 length, and insertions or deletions at six rearrangement sites. Clonotype counts were normalized to sorted cell number within each subset before computing true diversity and Gini coefficients with the tcR R package. The overlap coefficient, calculated on TCRB nucleotide sequences, was used to quantify repertoire sharing. Out-of-frame TCRB sequences from naive cells were analyzed as a proxy for the pre-selection repertoire. TCRdb provides this immuneACCESS table in a form limited to in-frame rearrangements. Some clones are lacking; in checked studies, under half of them reflect an unresolved V gene, and why the rest are absent is not known. That table gives V, J and clone size, and the DNA gave D and trimming. This sample holds under 400,000 clones; 15% to 20% were observed only once. 0.035% to 0.05% of the sample goes to the ten largest clones.

This sequence originates from a woman younger than 30 in good health. Material for sequencing was naive CD4+ T cells from blood. The cell subset or site label here, explained by the study, means: true naive CD4+ T cells. Recombination joined TRBV30 with TRBJ2-4; 7 central nucleotides agree with TRBD1. The CDR3 loop reads CAWSVSQGFTKNIQYF. The DNA is as follows: TGTGCCTGGAGTGTGTCACAGGGGTTTACCAAAAACATTCAGTACTTC. Joined to the reference TRBV30 and TRBJ2-4 proteins, this CDR3 gives the full variable domain: SQTIHQWPATLVQPVGSPLSLECTVEGTSNPNLYWYRQAAGRGLQLLFYSVGIGQISSEVPQNLSASRPQDRQFILSSKKLLLSDSGFYLCAWSVSQGFTKNIQYFGAGTRLSVL.